Listed here are 4 T cell receptor beta chains from one sample, sequenced in a study of blood T cell repertoires in COVID-19. The table came from immunoSEQ multiplex PCR; TCRdb's copy has only in-frame clones and leaves some out. The table records 100,000 to 150,000 clones, almost 70% of them present only once. Input material: peripheral blood. These receptors originate from a woman in her 70s with acute or convalescent COVID-19.

V is TRBV10-3 and J is TRBJ2-5, with 9 bases fitting TRBD2. From germline, CDR1 is ENHRY and CDR2 SYGVKD. With V trimmed by 3 bases and J by 1 base, 6 bases remained unmatched. The CDR3 loop spans 16 amino acids. Here the CDR3 reads CAISEAGGGTQETQYF. The CDR3 DNA is TGTGCCATCAGTGAAGCGGGGGGCGGCACCCAAGAGACCCAGTACTTC.

This clone was seen just once. The chain recombines TRBV27 with TRBJ2-2, with D unclear. The CDR3 totals 12 residues. Germline CDR1 reads MNHEY; CDR2 reads SMNVEV (reference sequence). V was cut by 1 base and J by 8 bases, with 5 bases left in between. CDR3 sequence: CASSLYAGELFF. The CDR3 DNA reads as TGTGCCAGCAGTTTATATGCGGGGGAGCTGTTTTTT.

This clone showed up just a few times. The chain carries TRBV4-1 and TRBJ2-1; TRBD2 matches 13 bases. The germline gives CDR1 MGHRA, CDR2 YSYEKL. With 3 bases clipped from V and 0 bases from J, the junction kept 2 bases outside the gene matches. This CDR3 has 17 amino acids. The CDR3 sequence: CASSQTSGGSSYNEQFF. The CDR3 DNA reads TGCGCCAGCAGCCAGACTAGCGGGGGGTCCTCCTACAATGAGCAGTTCTTC.

This clone was seen repeatedly, ten times or more. The chain employs TRBV6-2 or TRBV6-3 and TRBJ1-2; no firm D call. V was pared by 6 bases and J by 5 bases, with 10 bases between. Per germline, CDR1 MNHEY and CDR2 SVGEGT. The CDR3 sequence is 12 residues long. Written as DNA, the CDR3 is TGTGCCAGCAGCCAAACGGGTTATGGCTACACCTTC. Translated, it gives CASSQTGYGYTF.